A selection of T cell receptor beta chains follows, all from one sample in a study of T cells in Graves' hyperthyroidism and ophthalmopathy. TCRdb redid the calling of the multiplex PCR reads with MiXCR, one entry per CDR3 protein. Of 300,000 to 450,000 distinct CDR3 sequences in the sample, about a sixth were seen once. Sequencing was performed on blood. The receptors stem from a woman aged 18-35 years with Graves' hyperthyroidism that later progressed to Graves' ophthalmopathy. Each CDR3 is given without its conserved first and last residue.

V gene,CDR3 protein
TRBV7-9,ASSLGTGPNRETQY
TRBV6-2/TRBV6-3,ASSWRTGGSQPQH
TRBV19,ASSPGRGVDEQY
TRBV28,ARQTRTGQETQY
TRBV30,AWSVPGSGSYEQY
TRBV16,ASSQEPDRGPFYEQY
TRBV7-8,ASSLVGGNQPQH
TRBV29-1,SVIEDRSEQY
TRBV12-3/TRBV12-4,ASSLRRNTEAF
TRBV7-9,ASSPRTGSTNEKLF
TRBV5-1,ASSLGASRNYNEQF
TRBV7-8,ASSLSGISTDTQY
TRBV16,ASSQSGLRTRKTGELF
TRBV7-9,ASSSSLTSGRLSYNEQF
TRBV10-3,AIRMGGMIPYGYT
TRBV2,ASSGEGGVWETQY
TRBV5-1,ASPNIGGLGNTGELF
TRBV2,ASGGANEKLF
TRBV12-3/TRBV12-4,ASPDQTGELF
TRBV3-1,ASSQDPHRITGSYEQY
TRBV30,AWSGSGGYPGELF
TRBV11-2,ASSSESGELF
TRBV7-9,ASSSRLAGQADTQY
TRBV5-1,ASSLVSRATYKRY
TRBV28,ASSPRLAASDTQY
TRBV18,ASSSKGGDETQY
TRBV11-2,ASSWPAGGSWTGELF
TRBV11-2,ASSLRRPGQGSLGETQY
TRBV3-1,ASSQGTGVNSPLH
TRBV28,ASSSSGPTQY
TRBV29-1,SVEDHGGVVYEQY
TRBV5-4,ASSLRRTGNNSPLH
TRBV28,ASSPSYGLTDTDTQY
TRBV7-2,ASSLIGLAGDEQY
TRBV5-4,ASSLPQAFNEQF
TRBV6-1,ASSLGGFGNQPQH
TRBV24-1,ATSEETRLNTGELF
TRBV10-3,AISEWGQAGINEQF
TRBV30,AWSAIAGDEQF
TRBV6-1,ASSESPRGDEQY
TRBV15,ATSRDRRRVRGDTQY
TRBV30,AWSQAVGTEAF
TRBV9,ASSVKTGVVDTQY
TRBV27,ASSLGTGGSGELF
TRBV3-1,ASSQVPGGPGELF
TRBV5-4,ASSPRGQGAVGDEQF
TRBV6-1,ASSSHPWGYGYT
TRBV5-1,ASSLGAGVPNEQF
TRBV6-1,ASSRYTSGSADTQY
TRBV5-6,ASSPDRPGANVLT
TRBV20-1,SARGGGLSSYEQY
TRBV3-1,ASSQGARDEQF
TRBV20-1,SALQNLLRSGEQY
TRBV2,ASSFGQGAGNTIY